What follows are 23 T cell receptor beta chains derived from one specimen sequenced in a study of blood T cell repertoires in COVID-19. Some clones are missing from TCRdb's copy, which holds only in-frame ones; the method was immunoSEQ multiplex PCR. The table lists 60,000 to 75,000 clones, around nine tenths of them singletons, with 5.5% to 8.5% in the top ten. Sequencing was performed on peripheral blood. The origin of the receptors is a man between 50 and 59 years old with active COVID-19.

The count of this clone is one. The chain couples TRBV19 to TRBJ1-1; D is unresolved. Germline loops: CDR1 LNHDA, CDR2 SQIVND (reference sequence). The CDR3 consists of 12 residues. V lost 5 bases to trimming and J lost 9 bases, with 13 bases between them. The CDR3 protein is CASSPPGQKAFF. CDR3 DNA sequence: TGTGCCAGTAGTCCCCCTGGGCAGAAAGCTTTCTTT.

In its sample, this clone was seen once. A read error may account for a junction end that differs from germline. The chain has TRBV7-2 and TRBJ2-4; 8 bases are a match to TRBD2. The germline gives CDR1 SGHTA, CDR2 FQGNSA. The CDR3 contains 14 residues. In DNA form, the CDR3 reads TGTGCCAGCAGCTTAGAGGGACGGGGGGGGATACACGACTTC. Its protein is CASSLEGRGGIHDF.

The genes are TRBV6-5 and TRBJ1-2; D possibly corresponds to TRBD1 (6 bases). The germline V gene has CDR1 MNHEY and CDR2 SVGAGI. The CDR3 is 15 amino acids. Trimming removed 5 bases from V and 1 base from J, with 14 bases in between. The CDR3 DNA follows: TGTGCCAGCAGTCCCACAGGGATGATTAACTATGGCTACACCTTC. As protein: CASSPTGMINYGYTF.

The V and J genes are TRBV13 and TRBJ2-7; D may be TRBD2 (5 bases). CDR1 PRHDT and CDR2 FYEKMQ come from the germline V gene (reference sequence). Trimming removed 3 bases at V and 4 bases at J, with 10 bases between. The CDR3 has 13 residues. CDR3 sequence: CASSFTEGYEQYF. In DNA form, the CDR3 reads TGTGCCAGCAGCTTCACTGAGGGTTACGAGCAGTACTTC.

The V call is TRBV28, the J call TRBJ2-3; D ambiguous. CDR1 and CDR2 (germline): MDHEN, SYDVKM. V was shortened by 6 bases and J by 0 bases, with 13 bases between the two germline ends. This CDR3 spans 15 amino acids. This CDR3 is CASRGASPSTDTQYF. The DNA of the CDR3 is TGTGCCAGCAGGGGCGCTTCGCCTAGCACAGATACGCAGTATTTT.

V and J are TRBV20-1 and TRBJ1-5, with D perhaps TRBD1 (5 bases). This CDR3 is 14 amino acids long. V was pared by 3 bases and J by 4 bases, with 13 bases between. The germline V gene has CDR1 DFQATT and CDR2 SNEGSKA (reference sequence). As DNA, the CDR3 is TGCAGTGCTAGTCGACCCGGGGGTAATCAGCCCCAGCATTTT. Protein: CSASRPGGNQPQHF.

The genes are TRBV29-1 and TRBJ2-2, with 7 bases fitting TRBD2. The germline V gene encodes CDR1 SQVTM and CDR2 ANQGSEA. V was clipped by 5 bases and J by 4 bases; unmatched bases: 7. The CDR3 loop spans 14 amino acids. CDR3 bases: TGCAGCGTTCAGCCTCGCGGGGGCACCGGGGAGCTGTTTTTT. Protein product: CSVQPRGGTGELFF.

This chain uses TRBV24-1 with TRBJ2-2; no clear D. The germline V gene has CDR1 KGHDR and CDR2 SFDVKD. This CDR3 is 14 amino acids long. Between the trimmed V and J ends, which lost 9 bases and 0 bases, there was a span of 10 bases. The CDR3 spells CATAEEPNTGELFF. The CDR3 bases are TGTGCCACCGCCGAGGAACCGAACACCGGGGAGCTGTTTTTT.

This chain uses TRBV30 with TRBJ2-3, with D tentatively TRBD2 (6 bases). The CDR3 length is 14 residues. In germline, CDR1 is GTSNPN, CDR2 SVGIG (reference sequence). The V end was cut by 0 bases, the J end by 4 bases, with 11 bases between. The CDR3 sequence is CAWSVLLAADTQYF. For the CDR3, the DNA is TGTGCCTGGAGTGTATTATTAGCGGCAGATACGCAGTATTTT.

The J gene is TRBJ2-4, the V gene TRBV19; D remains ambiguous. CDR1 LNHDA and CDR2 SQIVND come from the germline V gene (reference sequence). Trimming left V 3 bases short and J 0 bases short, with 9 bases between. There are 15 residues in the CDR3. The CDR3 here is CASSIAVLAKNIQYF. The CDR3 DNA is TGTGCCAGTAGTATCGCAGTCCTAGCCAAAAACATTCAGTACTTC.

The V gene is TRBV30, the J gene TRBJ2-3; D unresolved. This CDR3 has 14 amino acids. Trimming removed 2 bases from V and 4 bases from J, with 13 bases in between. Germline values: CDR1 GTSNPN, CDR2 SVGIG (reference sequence). The CDR3 bases are TGTGCCTGGAGTCAACTCCACCCCCCAGATACGCAGTATTTT. Encoded protein: CAWSQLHPPDTQYF.

The rearrangement joins TRBV4-3 to TRBJ2-2; D might be TRBD1 (5 bases). The CDR3 totals 15 residues. Trimming took off 0 bases at V and 3 bases at J, with 8 bases between the two ends. Germline CDR1 LGHNA, CDR2 YSLEER. CDR3 DNA: TGCGCCAGCAGCCAAGATGCCAGGGACACCGGGGAGCTGTTTTTT. It translates to CASSQDARDTGELFF.

The V call is TRBV6-2 or TRBV6-3, the J call TRBJ2-1; 8 bases fit TRBD2. CDR1 and CDR2 (germline): MNHEY, SVGEGT. Germline trimming cut 5 bases from V and 4 bases from J; bases unmatched to any gene: 7. This CDR3 is built from 15 residues. CDR3 nucleotide sequence: TGTGCCAGCAGTAGTATTCTAGCGGGTTACAATGAGCAGTTCTTC. Translated, it gives CASSSILAGYNEQFF.

This clone was picked up one time. The gene calls are TRBV9 and TRBJ1-1; D is unresolved. In germline, CDR1 is SGDLS, CDR2 YYNGEE. Deletions cut 0 bases from V and 0 bases from J, with 6 bases between. CDR3 length: 14 residues. The CDR3 here is CASSVAPVNTEAFF. As DNA, the CDR3 is TGTGCCAGCAGCGTAGCGCCGGTGAACACTGAAGCTTTCTTT.

This sequence joins TRBV6-1 and TRBJ2-7, with TRBD2 matching 10 bases. Germline CDR1 reads MNHNS; CDR2 reads SASEGT. V shed 4 bases, J shed 0 bases, and the junction held 6 bases outside the gene matches. CDR3 length: 16 residues. The CDR3 reads CASSVSLAGTSYEQYF. CDR3 coding DNA: TGTGCCAGCAGTGTCTCACTAGCGGGGACCTCCTACGAGCAGTACTTC.

The CDR3 reads CASSSTGVHNEQFF. As DNA, the CDR3 is TGTGCCAGCAGCTCCACAGGGGTTCACAATGAGCAGTTCTTC. The chain is built from TRBV7-2 and TRBJ2-1, with 7 bases aligning to TRBD1. V trimming: 4 bases; J trimming: 5 bases; junction bases outside the gene matches: 5. Per the germline V gene, CDR1 is SGHTA and CDR2 is FQGNSA. The length of the CDR3 is 14 residues.

The CDR3 DNA reads as TGTGCCAGCAGCCCGACGGGGTACGGGGAGCTGTTTTTT. Protein: CASSPTGYGELFF. This rearrangement joins TRBV6-2 or TRBV6-3 to TRBJ2-2; tentatively, D is TRBD2 (5 bases). Trimming stripped 6 bases from V and 7 bases from J, with 12 bases between. CDR1 is MNHEY and CDR2 is SVGEGT in the germline V gene. This CDR3 comprises 13 residues.

This chain joins TRBV12-3 or TRBV12-4 and TRBJ1-1; the match to TRBD1 covers 7 bases. V lost 6 bases to trimming and J lost 4 bases; unmatched junction nucleotides: 5. The CDR3 consists of 13 residues. The CDR3 DNA reads as TGTGCCAGCAGACCCTCAGGGGGCACTGAAGCTTTCTTT. This encodes CASRPSGGTEAFF.

For the CDR3, the DNA is TGTGCCAGCAGTGACCTAGCGGGTACGCCAGATACGCAGTATTTT. Translated, it gives CASSDLAGTPDTQYF. The chain recombines TRBV2 with TRBJ2-3; 8 bases map to TRBD2. CDR1 SNHLY and CDR2 FYNNEI come from the germline V gene. Losses at the gene ends were 3 bases for V and 4 bases for J; bases not matched to a gene: 6. This CDR3 has 15 amino acids. The full variable domain, with the rest looked up from reference TRBV2 and TRBJ2-3, is EPEVTQTPSHQVTQMGQEVILRCVPISNHLYFYWYRQILGQKVEFLVSFYNNEISEKSEIFDDQFSVERPDGSNFTLKIRSTKLEDSAMYFCASSDLAGTPDTQYFGPGTRLTVL.

The chain's CDR3 is CASSVGFRGEKLFF. CDR3 bases: TGTGCCAGCAGCGTAGGCTTCCGGGGTGAAAAACTGTTTTTT. The V call is TRBV9, the J call TRBJ1-4; D not resolved. The germline gives CDR1 SGDLS, CDR2 YYNGEE. The germline V and J ends were trimmed by 0 bases and 7 bases, with 10 bases remaining between them. The length of the CDR3 is 14 residues.

The rearrangement uses TRBV6-2 or TRBV6-3 and TRBJ2-3, with 7 bases lining up with TRBD1. Germline values: CDR1 MNHEY, CDR2 SVGEGT. V was pared by 4 bases and J by 1 base, with 14 bases of the junction left unmatched. The CDR3 runs 18 residues. CDR3 coding DNA: TGTGCCAGCAGTTCCCGGACAGGAACGATCTCGGGCACAGATACGCAGTATTTT. Its protein product is CASSSRTGTISGTDTQYF.

The chain is built from TRBV19 and TRBJ2-5; tentatively, D is TRBD2 (5 bases). CDR3 size: 15 residues. Germline loops: CDR1 LNHDA, CDR2 SQIVND (reference sequence). The V and J ends lost 6 bases and 5 bases respectively, with 19 bases between them. Here the CDR3 reads CASSRQGPTGETQYF. The CDR3 coding sequence is TGTGCCAGTAGCCGACAAGGGCCTACGGGGGAGACCCAGTACTTC.

Written as DNA, the CDR3 is TGTGCCAGCAGTCTAGACAGGGGATGGGGCACTGAAGCTTTCTTT. Translating gives CASSLDRGWGTEAFF. V is TRBV6-2 or TRBV6-3 and J is TRBJ1-1; the match to TRBD1 covers 8 bases. CDR1 MNHEY and CDR2 SVGEGT come from the germline V gene. This CDR3 has 15 amino acids. V gave up 5 bases and J gave up 4 bases; unmatched junction bases: 9.